These T cell receptor beta chains were read from a single sample in a study of preoperative IRX-2 immunotherapy in early breast cancer. The assay was immunoSEQ multiplex PCR, and TCRdb's table has in-frame clones only and misses some. The sample lists about 15,000 clones; about nine tenths were seen once. Sampling was conducted from a patient treated with IRX-2 immunotherapy. Receptors were obtained from a human donor with breast cancer. CDR3s include the opening cysteine and the closing phenylalanine or tryptophan. Fields, in order: D gene, J gene, clone size, V gene, CDR3 protein, CDR3 DNA. A D gene is named only where the DNA matches it firmly. Part of the rows lack a size; the others show once, few, many or a class for expanded clones.

D gene: TRBD1; J gene: TRBJ2-4; clone size: .; V gene: TRBV5-6; CDR3 protein: CASSPGTGKNIQYF; CDR3 DNA: TGTGCCAGCAGCCCGGGGACAGGAAAAAACATTCAGTACTTC
D gene: .; J gene: TRBJ1-6; clone size: .; V gene: TRBV28; CDR3 protein: CASSLVDYNSPLHF; CDR3 DNA: TGTGCCAGCAGTTTAGTAGATTATAATTCACCCCTCCACTTT
D gene: .; J gene: TRBJ2-1; clone size: .; V gene: TRBV27; CDR3 protein: CASSPPGTTSSYNEQFF; CDR3 DNA: TGTGCCAGCAGCCCTCCCGGGACAACCAGCTCCTACAATGAGCAGTTCTTC
D gene: TRBD2; J gene: TRBJ2-3; clone size: .; V gene: TRBV2; CDR3 protein: CASSEALGLAGTDTQYF; CDR3 DNA: TGTGCCAGCAGTGAAGCGCTTGGTCTAGCGGGTACAGATACGCAGTATTTT
D gene: TRBD1; J gene: TRBJ1-1; clone size: .; V gene: TRBV6-6; CDR3 protein: CASNTGTGGMNTEAFF; CDR3 DNA: TGTGCCAGCAATACCGGGACAGGGGGCATGAACACTGAAGCTTTCTTT
D gene: TRBD2; J gene: TRBJ2-5; clone size: .; V gene: TRBV6-5; CDR3 protein: CASRLAGAETQYF; CDR3 DNA: TGTGCCAGCAGGCTAGCGGGGGCAGAGACCCAGTACTTC
D gene: TRBD1; J gene: TRBJ2-2; clone size: .; V gene: TRBV7-9; CDR3 protein: CASSLGQGDTGELFF; CDR3 DNA: TGTGCCAGCAGCTTGGGACAGGGGGACACCGGGGAGCTGTTTTTT
D gene: TRBD1; J gene: TRBJ1-2; clone size: .; V gene: TRBV4-2; CDR3 protein: CASSQQGQGEEGYTF; CDR3 DNA: TGTGCCAGCAGCCAACAGGGACAGGGTGAGGAAGGCTACACCTTC
D gene: .; J gene: TRBJ1-1; clone size: .; V gene: TRBV5-4; CDR3 protein: CASSLEVANTEAFF; CDR3 DNA: TGTGCCAGCAGCTTGGAGGTCGCAAACACTGAAGCTTTCTTT
D gene: TRBD2; J gene: TRBJ2-3; clone size: .; V gene: TRBV5-4; CDR3 protein: CASSLSGGRDTQYF; CDR3 DNA: TGTGCCAGCAGCTTGTCGGGGGGGCGAGATACGCAGTATTTT
D gene: .; J gene: TRBJ2-5; clone size: .; V gene: TRBV18; CDR3 protein: CASTTASQETQYF; CDR3 DNA: TGTGCCAGCACGACAGCAAGCCAAGAGACCCAGTACTTC
D gene: TRBD2; J gene: TRBJ2-1; clone size: .; V gene: TRBV25-1; CDR3 protein: CASSPWDGGASEQFF; CDR3 DNA: TGTGCCAGCAGCCCGTGGGACGGGGGGGCCAGTGAGCAGTTCTTC
D gene: TRBD1; J gene: TRBJ1-2; clone size: .; V gene: TRBV5-8; CDR3 protein: CASSAGTAPNYGYTF; CDR3 DNA: TGTGCCAGCAGCGCCGGGACAGCTCCTAACTATGGCTACACCTTC
D gene: TRBD1; J gene: TRBJ2-1; clone size: few; V gene: TRBV11-3; CDR3 protein: CASSAHDRAGNEQFF; CDR3 DNA: TGTGCCAGCAGCGCCCACGACAGGGCTGGCAATGAGCAGTTCTTC